This T cell receptor (beta chain) was recorded in a study of blood T cell repertoires in COVID-19. The overall study: Collection of acute and convalescent COVID-19 samples took place in the United States, Italy and Spain. PBMCs, B-cell-depleted T cells, or T cells were the source of the cDNA or gDNA that made up the material.

Germline V gene sequence: CDR1 SGHNT, CDR2 YENEEA. The CDR3 totals 15 residues. Trimming shortened V by 1 base and J by 5 bases, and 12 bases separated the two germline ends. Authors' data handling: For nucleated cells, counts were estimated from reference gene primer amplification. Assay: immunoSEQ multiplex PCR; the TCRdb copy retains only in-frame clones and omits some. V and J calls and clone size come straight from that table; D and trimming were deduced from the DNA. The sample yields 95,000 to 100,000 clones, about 90% seen once. Seattle's cohort entered during active infection and was followed longitudinally.

The sample taken for sequencing was peripheral blood. This chain joins TRBV11-3 and TRBJ2-1; D perhaps matches TRBD1 (5 bases). The origin of this receptor is a human donor with COVID-19, enrolled during active disease. The donor label of this sample is uncertain. The CDR3 here is CASSLVGATDNEQFF. The CDR3 nucleotides are TGTGCCAGCAGCTTAGTTGGGGCCACAGACAATGAGCAGTTCTTC.